One T cell receptor beta chain is described in this entry. Method: immunoSEQ multiplex PCR; TCRdb's copy keeps in-frame clones and lacks some. The sample holds some 320,000 clones, 89% seen once. This sample is part of a study of blood T cell repertoires in COVID-19. In the study overall: Sites in the United States, Italy and Spain provided acute and convalescent COVID-19 samples. Sources were T cells, B-cell-depleted T cells, or PBMCs; the material itself was cDNA or gDNA.

The study drew participants aged about 18 to 89 years from approximately 23 US areas. The CDR3 runs to 17 residues. The J segment lost 0 bases and the V segment lost 2 bases, leaving 9 bases of the junction unmatched. Looked up from germline, CDR1 is MNHEY and CDR2 is SVGEGT. The rearrangement joins TRBV6-2 or TRBV6-3 to TRBJ2-7; 8 nucleotides agree with TRBD2. The sequence came from a man aged 60 to 75 who had recovered from COVID-19. Sequenced sample: PBMCs or T cells enriched from blood (not recorded which). In DNA, the CDR3 is TGTGCCAGCAGTTACCCCCAACTAGCGGATAGCTCCTACGAGCAGTACTTC. It encodes CASSYPQLADSSYEQYF.